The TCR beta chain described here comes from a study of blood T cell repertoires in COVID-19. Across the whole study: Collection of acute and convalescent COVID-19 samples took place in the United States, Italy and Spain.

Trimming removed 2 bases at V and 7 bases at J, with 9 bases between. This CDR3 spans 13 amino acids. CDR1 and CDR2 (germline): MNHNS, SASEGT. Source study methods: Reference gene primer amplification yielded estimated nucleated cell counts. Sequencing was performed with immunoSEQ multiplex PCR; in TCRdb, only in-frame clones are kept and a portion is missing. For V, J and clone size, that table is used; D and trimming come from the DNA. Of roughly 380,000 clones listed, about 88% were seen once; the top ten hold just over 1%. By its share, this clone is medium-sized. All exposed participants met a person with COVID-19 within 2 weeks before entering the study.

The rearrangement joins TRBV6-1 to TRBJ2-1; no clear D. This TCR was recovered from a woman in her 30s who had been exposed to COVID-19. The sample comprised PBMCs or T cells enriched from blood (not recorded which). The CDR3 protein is CASSEHQWNEQFF. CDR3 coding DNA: TGTGCCAGCAGTGAACACCAGTGGAATGAGCAGTTCTTC.